This TCR beta chain was recovered during a study of control samples from healthy donors and cancer patients. The data were produced by immunoSEQ multiplex PCR, yet TCRdb's version contains in-frame clones alone and is incomplete. The sample records roughly 45,000 clones, about 92% being singletons. Sequences were obtained from PBMCs. This sequence originates from a man aged 25-45 years with colorectal cancer.

Written as DNA, the CDR3 is TGTGCCAGCAGCCAGCAACAGGGGAACACTGAAGCTTTCTTT. Amino acid sequence: CASSQQQGNTEAFF. The chain uses TRBV4-2 and TRBJ1-1, with D perhaps matching TRBD1 (6 bases). The CDR3 runs to 14 residues. Germline CDR1 is LGHNA and CDR2 is YNFKEQ. The V end was cut by 3 bases, the J end by 1 base, with 9 bases between.